The source of this TCR beta chain is a study of blood T cell repertoires in COVID-19. The protocol was immunoSEQ multiplex PCR, while the TCRdb copy is restricted to in-frame clones and leaves out a portion. The sample includes some 180,000 clones, more than 75% of them seen just once. From germline, CDR1 is SEHNR and CDR2 FQNEAQ (reference sequence). The CDR3 extends over 13 amino acids. V was trimmed by 1 base and J by 4 bases, leaving 7 bases between them. The sample consisted of PBMCs or T cells enriched from blood (not recorded which). The source is a man in his 60s who had been exposed to COVID-19. This chain connects TRBV7-9 to TRBJ1-2, with unresolved D. The CDR3 nucleotides are TGTGCCAGCAGCTTAGGACTTGGCTATGGCTACACCTTC. Its translation: CASSLGLGYGYTF.